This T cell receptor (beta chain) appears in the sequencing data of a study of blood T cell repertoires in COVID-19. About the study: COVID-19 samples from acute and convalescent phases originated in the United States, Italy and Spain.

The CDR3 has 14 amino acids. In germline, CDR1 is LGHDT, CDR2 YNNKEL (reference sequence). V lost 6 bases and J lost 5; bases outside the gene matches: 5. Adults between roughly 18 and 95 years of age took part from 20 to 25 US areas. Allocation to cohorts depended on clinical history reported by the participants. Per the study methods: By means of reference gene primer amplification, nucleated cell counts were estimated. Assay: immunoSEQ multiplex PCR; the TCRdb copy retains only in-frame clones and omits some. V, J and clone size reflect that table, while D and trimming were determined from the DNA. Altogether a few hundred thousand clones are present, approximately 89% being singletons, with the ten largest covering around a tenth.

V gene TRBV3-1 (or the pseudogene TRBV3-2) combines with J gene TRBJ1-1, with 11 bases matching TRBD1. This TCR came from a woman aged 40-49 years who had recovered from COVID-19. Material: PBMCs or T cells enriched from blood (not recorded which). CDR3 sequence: CASRFGQGATEAFF. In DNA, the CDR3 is TGTGCCAGCAGATTTGGACAGGGGGCAACTGAAGCTTTCTTT.